This TCR beta chain was identified during a study of technical replicates of blood from several donors. V gave up 3 bases and J gave up 4 bases, with 6 bases separating them. The CDR3 spans 12 residues. Per the germline V gene, CDR1 is SNHLY and CDR2 is FYNNEI. The repertoire was sequenced with immunoSEQ multiplex PCR; TCRdb's copy has only in-frame clones and lacks some. The sample contains around 84,000 clones, roughly 98% of which appear only once. The TCR sequence derives from a human donor in good health. Sequenced material: T cells isolated from PBMCs. The chain carries TRBV2 and TRBJ2-5; D unresolved. Here the CDR3 reads CASSENRETQYF. CDR3 DNA sequence: TGTGCCAGCAGTGAGAATAGAGAGACCCAGTACTTC.